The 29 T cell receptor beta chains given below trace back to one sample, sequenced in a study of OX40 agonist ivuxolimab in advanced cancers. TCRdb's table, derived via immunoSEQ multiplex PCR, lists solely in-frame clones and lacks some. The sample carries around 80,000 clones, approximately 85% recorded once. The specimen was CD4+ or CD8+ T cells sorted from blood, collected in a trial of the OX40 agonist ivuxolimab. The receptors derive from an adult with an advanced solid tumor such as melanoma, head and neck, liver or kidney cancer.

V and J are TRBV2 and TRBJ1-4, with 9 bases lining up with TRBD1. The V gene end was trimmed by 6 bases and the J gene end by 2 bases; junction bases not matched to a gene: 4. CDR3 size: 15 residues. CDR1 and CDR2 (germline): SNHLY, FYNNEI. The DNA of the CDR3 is TGTGCCAGCAGATCCGGGACAGGGACTAATGAAAAACTGTTTTTT. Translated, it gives CASRSGTGTNEKLFF. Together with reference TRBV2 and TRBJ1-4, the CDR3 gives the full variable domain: EPEVTQTPSHQVTQMGQEVILRCVPISNHLYFYWYRQILGQKVEFLVSFYNNEISEKSEIFDDQFSVERPDGSNFTLKIRSTKLEDSAMYFCASRSGTGTNEKLFFGSGTQLSVL.

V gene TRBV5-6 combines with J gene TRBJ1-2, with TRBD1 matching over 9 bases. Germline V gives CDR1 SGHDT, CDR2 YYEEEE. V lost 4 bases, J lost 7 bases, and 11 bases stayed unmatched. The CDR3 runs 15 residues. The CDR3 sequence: CASSPRRTGDSGYTF. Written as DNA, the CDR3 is TGTGCCAGCAGCCCGCGACGGACAGGGGATAGTGGCTACACCTTC.

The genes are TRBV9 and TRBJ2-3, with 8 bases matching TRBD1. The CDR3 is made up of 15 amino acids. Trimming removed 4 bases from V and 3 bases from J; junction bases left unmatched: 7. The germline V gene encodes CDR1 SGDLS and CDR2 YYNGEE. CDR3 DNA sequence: TGTGCCAGCAGCCCGAGAGGACAGGGAACAGATACGCAGTATTTT. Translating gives CASSPRGQGTDTQYF. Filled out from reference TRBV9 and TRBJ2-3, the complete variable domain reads DSGVTQTPKHLITATGQRVTLRCSPRSGDLSVYWYQQSLDQGLQFLIQYYNGEERAKGNILERFSAQQFPDLHSELNLSSLELGDSALYFCASSPRGQGTDTQYFGPGTRLTVL.

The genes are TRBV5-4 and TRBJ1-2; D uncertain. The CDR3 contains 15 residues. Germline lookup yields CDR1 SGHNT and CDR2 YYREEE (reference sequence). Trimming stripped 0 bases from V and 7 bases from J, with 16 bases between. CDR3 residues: CASSLAPGEPSGYTF. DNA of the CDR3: TGTGCCAGCAGCTTGGCTCCCGGGGAACCGAGTGGCTACACCTTC.

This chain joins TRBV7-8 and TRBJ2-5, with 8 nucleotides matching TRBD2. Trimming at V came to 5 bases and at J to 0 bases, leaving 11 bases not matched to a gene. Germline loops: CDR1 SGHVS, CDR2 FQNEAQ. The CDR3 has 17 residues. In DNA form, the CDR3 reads TGTGCCAGCAGCGTAAGCGGGGGATACACATACCAAGAGACCCAGTACTTC. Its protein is CASSVSGGYTYQETQYF.

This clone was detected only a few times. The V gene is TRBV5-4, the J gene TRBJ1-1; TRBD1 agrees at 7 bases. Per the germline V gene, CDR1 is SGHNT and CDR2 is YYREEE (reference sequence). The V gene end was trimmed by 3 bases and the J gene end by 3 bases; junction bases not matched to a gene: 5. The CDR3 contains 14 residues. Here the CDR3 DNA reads TGTGCCAGCAGCTCGCGGACAGGCCACACTGAAGCTTTCTTT. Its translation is CASSSRTGHTEAFF.

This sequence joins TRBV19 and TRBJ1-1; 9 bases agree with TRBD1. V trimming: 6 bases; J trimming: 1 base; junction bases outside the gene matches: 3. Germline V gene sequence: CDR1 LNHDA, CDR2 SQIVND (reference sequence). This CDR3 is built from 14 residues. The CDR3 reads CASRGDRANTEAFF. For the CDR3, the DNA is TGTGCCAGTAGGGGGGACAGGGCGAACACTGAAGCTTTCTTT.

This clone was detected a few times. This CDR3 reads CASPPESAPPETQYF. The CDR3 bases are TGTGCCAGCCCCCCGGAATCAGCGCCTCCGGAGACCCAGTACTTC. The rearrangement links TRBV7-2 to TRBJ2-5; D is undetermined. V gave up 8 bases and J gave up 5 bases, with 21 bases separating them. Germline loops: CDR1 SGHTA, CDR2 FQGNSA. CDR3 length equals 15 residues.

CDR3 protein: CASPWGGNEQFF. In nucleotides, the CDR3 is TGTGCCAGCCCCTGGGGTGGCAATGAGCAGTTCTTC. The chain joins TRBV7-9 to TRBJ2-1; D gene ambiguous. This CDR3 is 12 amino acids long. Germline assignment: CDR1 SEHNR and CDR2 FQNEAQ (reference sequence). Trimming cost V 8 bases and J 6 bases, with 11 bases left between them.

As DNA, the CDR3 is TGTGCCAGCACCAAAATCGCAGGGGGGTCCTACGAGCAGTACTTC. Translated: CASTKIAGGSYEQYF. The chain employs TRBV2 and TRBJ2-7; D possibly corresponds to TRBD1 (7 bases). The V and J ends lost 7 bases and 1 base respectively, with 17 bases between them. Per the germline V gene, CDR1 is SNHLY and CDR2 is FYNNEI. This CDR3 contains 15 residues.

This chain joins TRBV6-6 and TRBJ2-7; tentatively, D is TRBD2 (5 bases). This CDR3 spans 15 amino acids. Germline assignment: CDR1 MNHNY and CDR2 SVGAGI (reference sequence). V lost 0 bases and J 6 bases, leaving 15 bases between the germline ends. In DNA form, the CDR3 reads TGTGCCAGCAGTTACTCATCAACGGGCGGAGGCGAGCAGTACTTC. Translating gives CASSYSSTGGGEQYF.

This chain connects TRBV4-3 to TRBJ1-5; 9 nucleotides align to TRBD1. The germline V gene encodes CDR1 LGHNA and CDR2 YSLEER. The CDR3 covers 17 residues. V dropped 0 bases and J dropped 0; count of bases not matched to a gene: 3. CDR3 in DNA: TGCGCCAGCAGCCAAGATCGGACAGGGGCTAGCAATCAGCCCCAGCATTTT. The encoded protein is CASSQDRTGASNQPQHF.

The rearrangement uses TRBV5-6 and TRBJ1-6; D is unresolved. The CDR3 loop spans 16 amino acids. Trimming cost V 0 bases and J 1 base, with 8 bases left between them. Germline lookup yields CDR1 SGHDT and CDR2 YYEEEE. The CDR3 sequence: CASSLDSGSYNSPLHF. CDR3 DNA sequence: TGTGCCAGCAGCTTGGATTCGGGATCCTATAATTCACCCCTCCACTTT.

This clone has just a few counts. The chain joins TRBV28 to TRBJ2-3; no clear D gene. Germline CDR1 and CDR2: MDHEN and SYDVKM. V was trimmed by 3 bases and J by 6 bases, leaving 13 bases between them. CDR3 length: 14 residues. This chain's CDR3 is CASSFRSKGDTQYF. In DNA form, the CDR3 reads TGTGCCAGCAGTTTTCGGTCGAAAGGGGATACGCAGTATTTT.

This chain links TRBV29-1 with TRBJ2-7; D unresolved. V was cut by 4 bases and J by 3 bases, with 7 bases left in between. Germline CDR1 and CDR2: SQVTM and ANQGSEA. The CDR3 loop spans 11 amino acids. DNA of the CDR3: TGCAGCGTTGGGCAGGACTACGAGCAGTACTTC. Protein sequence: CSVGQDYEQYF.

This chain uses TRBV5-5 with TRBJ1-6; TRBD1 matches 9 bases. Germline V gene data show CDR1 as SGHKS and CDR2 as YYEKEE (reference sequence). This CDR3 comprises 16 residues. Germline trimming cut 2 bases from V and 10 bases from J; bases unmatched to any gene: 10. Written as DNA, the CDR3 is TGTGCCAGCAGCTTAGGGGACAGGGAATTGAAATCACCCCTCCACTTT. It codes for CASSLGDRELKSPLHF.

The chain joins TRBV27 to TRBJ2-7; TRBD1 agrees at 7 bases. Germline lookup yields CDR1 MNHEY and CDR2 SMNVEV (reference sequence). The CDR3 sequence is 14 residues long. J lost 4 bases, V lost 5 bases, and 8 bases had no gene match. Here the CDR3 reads CASSLRQGPYEQYF. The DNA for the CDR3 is TGTGCCAGCAGTCTCAGACAGGGCCCTTACGAGCAGTACTTC.

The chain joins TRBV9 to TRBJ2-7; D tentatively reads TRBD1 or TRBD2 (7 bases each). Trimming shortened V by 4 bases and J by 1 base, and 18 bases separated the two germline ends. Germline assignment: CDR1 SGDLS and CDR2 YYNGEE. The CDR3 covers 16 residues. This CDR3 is CASSPEGRGGSYEQYF. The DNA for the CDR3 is TGTGCCAGCAGCCCAGAGGGCAGGGGGGGATCCTACGAGCAGTACTTC.

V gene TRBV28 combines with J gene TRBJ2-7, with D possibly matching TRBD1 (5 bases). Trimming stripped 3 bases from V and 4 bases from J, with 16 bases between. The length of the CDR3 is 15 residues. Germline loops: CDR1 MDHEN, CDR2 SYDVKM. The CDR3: CASSFDGANQYEQYF. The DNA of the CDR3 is TGTGCCAGCAGTTTTGATGGGGCGAACCAATACGAGCAGTACTTC.

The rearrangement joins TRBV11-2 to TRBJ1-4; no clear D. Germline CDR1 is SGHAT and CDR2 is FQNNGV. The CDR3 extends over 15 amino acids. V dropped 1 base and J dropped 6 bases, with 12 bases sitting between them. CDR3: CASSLVTGGDEKLFF. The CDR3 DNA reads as TGTGCCAGCAGCTTAGTCACCGGCGGAGATGAAAAACTGTTTTTT.

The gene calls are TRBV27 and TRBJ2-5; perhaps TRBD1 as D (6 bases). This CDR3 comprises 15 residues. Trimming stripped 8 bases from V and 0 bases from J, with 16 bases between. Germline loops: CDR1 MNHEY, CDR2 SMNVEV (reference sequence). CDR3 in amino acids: CASYPTGGHQETQYF. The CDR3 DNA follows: TGTGCCAGCTACCCGACAGGCGGCCACCAAGAGACCCAGTACTTC.

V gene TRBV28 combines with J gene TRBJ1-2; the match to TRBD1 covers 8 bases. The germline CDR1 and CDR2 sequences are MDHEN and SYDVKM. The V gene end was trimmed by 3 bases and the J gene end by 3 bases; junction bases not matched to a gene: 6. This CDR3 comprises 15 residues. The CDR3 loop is CASSLGQAGDYGYTF. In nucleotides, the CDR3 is TGTGCCAGCAGTTTGGGACAGGCCGGTGACTATGGCTACACCTTC.

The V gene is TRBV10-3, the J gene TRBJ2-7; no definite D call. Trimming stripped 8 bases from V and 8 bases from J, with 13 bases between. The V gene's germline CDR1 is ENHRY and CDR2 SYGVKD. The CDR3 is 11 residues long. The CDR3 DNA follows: TGTGCCATCCAGTCCACTGATAAGCAGTACTTC. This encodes CAIQSTDKQYF.

CDR3 in amino acids: CASSFKFQGNTEAFF. DNA of the CDR3: TGTGCCAGCAGCTTTAAGTTTCAGGGGAACACTGAAGCTTTCTTT. The chain employs TRBV5-4 and TRBJ1-1; possibly TRBD1 for D (5 bases). Looked up from germline, CDR1 is SGHNT and CDR2 is YYREEE (reference sequence). This CDR3 is 15 amino acids long. V gave up 2 bases and J gave up 1 base, with 12 bases separating them.

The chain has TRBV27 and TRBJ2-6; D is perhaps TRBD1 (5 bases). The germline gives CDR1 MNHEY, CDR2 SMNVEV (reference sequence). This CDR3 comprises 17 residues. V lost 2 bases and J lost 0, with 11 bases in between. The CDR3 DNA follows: TGTGCCAGCAGTTTAAGGGGCAGCCGCTCTGGGGCCAACGTCCTGACTTTC. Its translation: CASSLRGSRSGANVLTF.

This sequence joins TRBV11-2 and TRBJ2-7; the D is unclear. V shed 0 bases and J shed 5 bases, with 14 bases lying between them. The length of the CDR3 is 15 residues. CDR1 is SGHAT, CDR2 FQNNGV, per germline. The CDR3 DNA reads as TGTGCCAGCAGCTTAGACCTGGCAGGTCTCGACGAGCAGTACTTC. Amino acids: CASSLDLAGLDEQYF. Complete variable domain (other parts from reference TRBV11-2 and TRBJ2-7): EAGVAQSPRYKIIEKRQSVAFWCNPISGHATLYWYQQILGQGPKLLIQFQNNGVVDDSQLPKDRFSAERLKGVDSTLKIQPAKLEDSAVYLCASSLDLAGLDEQYFGPGTRLTVT.

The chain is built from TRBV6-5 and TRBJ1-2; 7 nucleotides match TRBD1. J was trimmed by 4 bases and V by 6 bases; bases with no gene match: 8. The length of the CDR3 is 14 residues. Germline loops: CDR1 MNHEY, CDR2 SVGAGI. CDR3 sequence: CASRDTGDSYGYTF. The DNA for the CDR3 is TGTGCCAGCAGAGACACAGGGGATAGCTATGGCTACACCTTC.

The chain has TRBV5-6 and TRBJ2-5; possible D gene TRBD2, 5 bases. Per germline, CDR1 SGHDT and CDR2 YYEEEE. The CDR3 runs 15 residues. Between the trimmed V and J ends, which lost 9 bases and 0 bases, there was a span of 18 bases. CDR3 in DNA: TGTGCCACCCCAACAGTGTGGGAGTACCAAGAGACCCAGTACTTC. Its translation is CATPTVWEYQETQYF.

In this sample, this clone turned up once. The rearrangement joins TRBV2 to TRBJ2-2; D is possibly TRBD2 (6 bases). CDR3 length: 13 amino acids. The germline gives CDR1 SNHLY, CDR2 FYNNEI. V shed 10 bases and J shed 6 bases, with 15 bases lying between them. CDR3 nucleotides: TGTGCCACCGCGCGCGGGGAGGCCGGGGAGCTGTTTTTT. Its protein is CATARGEAGELFF.